The 18 T cell receptor beta chains below all came from one sample that was sequenced in a study of blood T cell repertoires in COVID-19. Here immunoSEQ multiplex PCR was the method, and the copy in TCRdb shows in-frame clones only, minus some. The table lists 150,000 to 200,000 clones, more than 80% of them singletons. Sequenced input: peripheral blood. The receptors stem from a woman aged 55-75 years with COVID-19, enrolled during active disease.

The rearrangement uses TRBV25-1 and TRBJ1-1, with D possibly matching TRBD1 (5 bases). The CDR3 loop spans 13 amino acids. Germline assignment: CDR1 MGHDK and CDR2 SYGVNS. Trimming removed 2 bases from V and 4 bases from J, with 8 bases in between. The CDR3 loop is CASSELGPTEAFF. The CDR3 region has the DNA TGTGCCAGCAGTGAACTGGGGCCCACTGAAGCTTTCTTT. Supplemented by reference TRBV25-1 and TRBJ1-1, the full variable domain reads EADIYQTPRYLVIGTGKKITLECSQTMGHDKMYWYQQDPGMELHLIHYSYGVNSTEKGDLSSESTVSRIRTEHFPLTLESARPSHTSQYLCASSELGPTEAFFGQGTRLTVV.

The J gene is TRBJ1-1, the V gene TRBV20-1, with D possibly being TRBD1 (5 bases). The CDR3 is made up of 13 amino acids. V lost 5 bases and J 11 bases, leaving 21 bases between the germline ends. The germline V gene encodes CDR1 DFQATT and CDR2 SNEGSKA (reference sequence). The CDR3 region is CSARVIRGSGAFF. The CDR3 bases are TGCAGTGCTCGTGTTATTAGGGGAAGCGGGGCTTTCTTT.

V and J are TRBV4-2 and TRBJ1-4, with 9 bases aligning to TRBD1. CDR1 and CDR2 (germline): LGHNA, YNFKEQ. The CDR3 covers 14 residues. The junction had 4 bases not matched to a gene; V was cut back by 4 bases and J by 7 bases. CDR3 sequence: CASSPPTGGEKLFF. The CDR3 DNA follows: TGTGCCAGCAGCCCACCGACAGGGGGTGAAAAACTGTTTTTT.

The chain is built from TRBV12-3 or TRBV12-4 and TRBJ2-7; 9 nucleotides agree with TRBD1. This CDR3 spans 13 amino acids. The trim removed 3 bases at V and 5 bases at J, leaving 2 bases unmatched. The CDR3: CASSFTGGHEQYF. The CDR3 bases are TGTGCCAGCAGTTTTACAGGGGGCCACGAGCAGTACTTC.

The chain is built from TRBV5-1 and TRBJ2-7; 13 nucleotides line up with TRBD2. Germline CDR1 SGHRS, CDR2 YFSETQ. The CDR3 covers 17 residues. V dropped 4 bases and J dropped 7; count of bases not matched to a gene: 14. CDR3 in amino acids: CASSPGTSGVASREQYF. DNA of the CDR3: TGCGCCAGCAGCCCAGGGACTAGCGGGGTTGCTTCTCGTGAGCAGTACTTC. The full variable domain, with the rest looked up from reference TRBV5-1 and TRBJ2-7, is KAGVTQTPRYLIKTRGQQVTLSCSPISGHRSVSWYQQTPGQGLQFLFEYFSETQRNKGNFPGRFSGRQFSNSRSEMNVSTLELGDSALYLCASSPGTSGVASREQYFGPGTRLTVT.

The chain joins TRBV5-1 to TRBJ2-3; 7 nucleotides line up with TRBD1. Losses at the gene ends were 5 bases for V and 1 base for J; bases not matched to a gene: 7. Germline values: CDR1 SGHRS, CDR2 YFSETQ. The CDR3 totals 15 residues. CDR3 sequence (DNA): TGCGCCAGCAGTCCAAGACAGGGAGGCACAGATACGCAGTATTTT. Translating it yields CASSPRQGGTDTQYF. The full variable domain, in which reference TRBV5-1 and TRBJ2-3 provide the parts outside the CDR3, is KAGVTQTPRYLIKTRGQQVTLSCSPISGHRSVSWYQQTPGQGLQFLFEYFSETQRNKGNFPGRFSGRQFSNSRSEMNVSTLELGDSALYLCASSPRQGGTDTQYFGPGTRLTVL.

The chain links TRBV19 to TRBJ2-2, with TRBD2 as a possible D gene (5 bases). CDR1 LNHDA and CDR2 SQIVND come from the germline V gene (reference sequence). V was cut by 1 base and J by 4 bases, with 19 bases left in between. This CDR3 contains 18 residues. The CDR3 region has the DNA TGTGCCAGTAGTATAGGGGCGGGTGTGGGTGTTCTCACCGGGGAGCTGTTTTTT. Translated, it gives CASSIGAGVGVLTGELFF.

This chain uses TRBV19 with TRBJ1-5, with 7 bases that match TRBD1. Per germline, CDR1 LNHDA and CDR2 SQIVND (reference sequence). Germline trimming cut 3 bases from V and 2 bases from J; bases unmatched to any gene: 10. The CDR3 is made up of 17 amino acids. CDR3 amino acids: CASSMSWTTGGNQPQHF. CDR3 bases: TGTGCCAGTAGTATGTCGTGGACAACAGGGGGCAATCAGCCCCAGCATTTT. The variable domain in full, completed from reference TRBV19 and TRBJ1-5, reads DGGITQSPKYLFRKEGQNVTLSCEQNLNHDAMYWYRQDPGQGLRLIYYSQIVNDFQKGDIAEGYSVSREKKESFPLTVTSAQKNPTAFYLCASSMSWTTGGNQPQHFGDGTRLSIL.

This clone was seen a few times. The genes are TRBV30 and TRBJ1-6; D is possibly TRBD1 (5 bases). Germline V gene lookup returns CDR1 GTSNPN and CDR2 SVGIG (reference sequence). The V and J ends lost 2 bases and 8 bases respectively, with 16 bases between them. The CDR3 has 15 amino acids. This CDR3 reads CAWSRWGREDSPLHF. CDR3 sequence (DNA): TGTGCCTGGAGTAGATGGGGACGGGAGGATTCACCCCTCCACTTT.

The chain uses TRBV6-2 or TRBV6-3 and TRBJ1-1; perhaps TRBD1 as D (6 bases). This CDR3 has 16 residues. Looked up from germline, CDR1 is MNHEY and CDR2 is SVGEGT. Deletions cut 0 bases from V and 5 bases from J, with 16 bases between. The CDR3: CASSYSAGTSYTEAFF. CDR3 bases: TGTGCCAGCAGTTACTCCGCCGGGACAAGTTATACTGAAGCTTTCTTT.

The rearrangement joins TRBV7-3 to TRBJ2-5, with D maybe TRBD2 (6 bases). Trimming took 0 bases from V and 5 from J, leaving 13 bases between them. Looked up from germline, CDR1 is SGHTA and CDR2 is FQGTGA. There are 15 residues in the CDR3. The CDR3 DNA reads TGTGCCAGCAGCTTAACGGTGGGGGACTCCGAGACCCAGTACTTC. The encoded protein is CASSLTVGDSETQYF.

The chain has TRBV4-2 and TRBJ1-4, with D tentatively TRBD1 (6 bases). V lost 1 base, J lost 5 bases, and 8 bases lay in between. Germline-derived CDR1 and CDR2 are LGHNA and YNFKEQ. The CDR3 totals 14 residues. Written as DNA, the CDR3 is TGTGCCAGCAGCCAAGGGACAGTAAATGAAAAACTGTTTTTT. Its protein is CASSQGTVNEKLFF.

The chain has TRBV7-9 and TRBJ1-4; D may be TRBD1 (5 bases). The CDR3 has 15 amino acids. Trimming pared 4 bases from V and 6 bases from J, leaving 15 bases between. Germline CDR1 and CDR2: SEHNR and FQNEAQ (reference sequence). The CDR3 loop reads CASSSGGPNHEKLFF. CDR3 DNA: TGTGCCAGCAGCTCCGGGGGACCGAACCATGAAAAACTGTTTTTT.

This chain connects TRBV7-2 to TRBJ2-2; no firm D call. V was trimmed by 1 base and J by 4 bases, leaving 19 bases between them. Looked up from germline, CDR1 is SGHTA and CDR2 is FQGNSA. The CDR3 runs 18 residues. The CDR3 protein is CASSLESLGWSSTGELFF. DNA for the CDR3: TGTGCCAGCAGCTTAGAGTCACTCGGGTGGTCTAGCACCGGGGAGCTGTTTTTT.

V is TRBV6-5 and J is TRBJ2-7, with TRBD1 matching 8 bases. Trimming cost V 6 bases and J 3 bases; bases outside gene matches: 7. CDR1 MNHEY and CDR2 SVGAGI come from the germline V gene. This CDR3 spans 14 amino acids. CDR3 DNA: TGTGCCAGCAGATCAGACAGGGGACTCTACGAGCAGTACTTC. It yields the protein CASRSDRGLYEQYF.

The rearrangement uses TRBV7-9 and TRBJ1-6; 8 nucleotides agree with TRBD1. Trimming removed 4 bases from V and 10 bases from J; junction bases left unmatched: 6. This CDR3 has 14 residues. CDR1 is SEHNR, CDR2 FQNEAQ, per germline (reference sequence). The chain's CDR3 is CASSSGQGVSPLHF. CDR3 nucleotides: TGTGCCAGCAGCTCTGGACAGGGTGTGTCACCCCTCCACTTT.

J is TRBJ1-2 and V is TRBV7-9; TRBD1 might be the D (5 bases). CDR1 is SEHNR and CDR2 is FQNEAQ in the germline V gene (reference sequence). The length of the CDR3 is 12 residues. Deletions cut 7 bases from V and 4 bases from J, with 10 bases between. CDR3 nucleotide sequence: TGTGCCAGCACCCAAACAGGCTATGGCTACACCTTC. It specifies CASTQTGYGYTF.

V is TRBV9 and J is TRBJ1-1; D not resolved. Trimming stripped 0 bases from V and 1 base from J, with 7 bases between. This CDR3 region has 14 residues. Germline V gene lookup returns CDR1 SGDLS and CDR2 YYNGEE. CDR3 nucleotides: TGTGCCAGCAGCGTAGCCAGCGGGAACACTGAAGCTTTCTTT. It specifies CASSVASGNTEAFF.